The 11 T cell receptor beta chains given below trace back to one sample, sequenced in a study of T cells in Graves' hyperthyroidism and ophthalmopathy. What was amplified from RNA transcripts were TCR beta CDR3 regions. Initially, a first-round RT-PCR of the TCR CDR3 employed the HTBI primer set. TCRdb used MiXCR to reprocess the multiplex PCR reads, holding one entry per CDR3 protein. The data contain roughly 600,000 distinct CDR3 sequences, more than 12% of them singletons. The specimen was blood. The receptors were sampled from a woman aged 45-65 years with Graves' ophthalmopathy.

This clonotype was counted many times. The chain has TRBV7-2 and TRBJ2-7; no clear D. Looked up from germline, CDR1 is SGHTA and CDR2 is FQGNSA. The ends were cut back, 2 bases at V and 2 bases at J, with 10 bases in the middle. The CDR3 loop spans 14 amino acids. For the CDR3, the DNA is TGTGCCAGCAGCTTATTCGGACCAACCTACGAGCAGTACTTC. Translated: CASSLFGPTYEQYF.

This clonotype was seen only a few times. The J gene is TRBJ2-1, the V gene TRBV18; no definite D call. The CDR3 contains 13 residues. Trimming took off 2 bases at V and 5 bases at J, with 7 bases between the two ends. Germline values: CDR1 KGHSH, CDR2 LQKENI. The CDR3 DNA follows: TGTGCCAGCTCACCAGTCCGCGACAATGAGCAGTTCTTC. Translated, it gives CASSPVRDNEQFF.

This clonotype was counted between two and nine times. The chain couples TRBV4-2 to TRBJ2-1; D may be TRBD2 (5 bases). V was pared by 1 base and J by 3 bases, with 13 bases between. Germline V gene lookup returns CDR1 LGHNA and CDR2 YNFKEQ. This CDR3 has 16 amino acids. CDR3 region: CASSQVVGAGYNEQFF. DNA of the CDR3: TGTGCCAGCAGCCAAGTGGTGGGAGCAGGCTACAATGAGCAGTTCTTC.

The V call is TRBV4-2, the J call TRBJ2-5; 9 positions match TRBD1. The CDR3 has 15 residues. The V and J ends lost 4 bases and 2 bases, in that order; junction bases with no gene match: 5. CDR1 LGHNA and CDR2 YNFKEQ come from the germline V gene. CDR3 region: CASSPTTGGQETQYF. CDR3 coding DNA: TGTGCCAGCAGCCCTACGACAGGGGGTCAAGAGACCCAGTACTTC.

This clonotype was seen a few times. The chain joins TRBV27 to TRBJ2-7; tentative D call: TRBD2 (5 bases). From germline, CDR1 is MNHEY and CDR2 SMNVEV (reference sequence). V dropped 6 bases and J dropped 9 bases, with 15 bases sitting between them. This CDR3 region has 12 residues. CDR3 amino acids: CASRELGGRQYF. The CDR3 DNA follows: TGTGCCAGCAGAGAGTTAGGAGGCCGGCAGTACTTC.

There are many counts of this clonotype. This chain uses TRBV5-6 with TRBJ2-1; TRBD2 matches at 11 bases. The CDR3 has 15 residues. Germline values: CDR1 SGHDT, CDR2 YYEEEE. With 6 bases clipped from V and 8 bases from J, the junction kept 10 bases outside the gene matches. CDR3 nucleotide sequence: TGTGCCAGCAACCTACTAGCGGGAGAGGTCGATGAGCAGTTCTTC. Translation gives CASNLLAGEVDEQFF.

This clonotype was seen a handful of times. This chain's CDR3 is CSASRGGTNYEQYF. Written as DNA, the CDR3 is TGCAGTGCTTCTCGGGGGGGGACAAACTACGAGCAGTACTTC. V usage is TRBV20-1 and J usage is TRBJ2-7; 8 bases agree with TRBD2. The J segment lost 3 bases and the V segment lost 5 bases, leaving 9 bases of the junction unmatched. Looked up from germline, CDR1 is DFQATT and CDR2 is SNEGSKA (reference sequence). The CDR3 is made up of 14 amino acids.

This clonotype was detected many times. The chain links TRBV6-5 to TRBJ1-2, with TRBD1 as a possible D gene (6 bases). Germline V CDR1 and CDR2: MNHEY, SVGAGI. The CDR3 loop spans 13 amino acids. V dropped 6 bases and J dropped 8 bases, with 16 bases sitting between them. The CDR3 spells CASRRTGLKGYTF. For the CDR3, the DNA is TGTGCCAGCAGACGCACAGGGTTAAAGGGCTACACCTTC.

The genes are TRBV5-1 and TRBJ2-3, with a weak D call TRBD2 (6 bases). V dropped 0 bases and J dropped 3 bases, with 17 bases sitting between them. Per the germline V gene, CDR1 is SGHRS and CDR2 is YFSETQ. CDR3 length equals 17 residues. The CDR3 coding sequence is TGCGCCAGCAGCTTGGCGGGCTCTGGTGCGGGAACAGATACGCAGTATTTT. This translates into CASSLAGSGAGTDTQYF. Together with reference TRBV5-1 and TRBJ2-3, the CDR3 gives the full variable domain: KAGVTQTPRYLIKTRGQQVTLSCSPISGHRSVSWYQQTPGQGLQFLFEYFSETQRNKGNFPGRFSGRQFSNSRSEMNVSTLELGDSALYLCASSLAGSGAGTDTQYFGPGTRLTVL.

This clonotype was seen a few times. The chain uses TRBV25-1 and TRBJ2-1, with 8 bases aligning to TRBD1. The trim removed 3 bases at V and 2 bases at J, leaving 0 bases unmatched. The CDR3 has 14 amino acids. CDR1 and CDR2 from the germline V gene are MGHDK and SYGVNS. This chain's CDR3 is CASSDRGPYNEQFF. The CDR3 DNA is TGTGCCAGCAGTGACAGGGGGCCCTACAATGAGCAGTTCTTC. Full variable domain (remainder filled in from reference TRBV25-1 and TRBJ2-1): EADIYQTPRYLVIGTGKKITLECSQTMGHDKMYWYQQDPGMELHLIHYSYGVNSTEKGDLSSESTVSRIRTEHFPLTLESARPSHTSQYLCASSDRGPYNEQFFGPGTRLTVL.

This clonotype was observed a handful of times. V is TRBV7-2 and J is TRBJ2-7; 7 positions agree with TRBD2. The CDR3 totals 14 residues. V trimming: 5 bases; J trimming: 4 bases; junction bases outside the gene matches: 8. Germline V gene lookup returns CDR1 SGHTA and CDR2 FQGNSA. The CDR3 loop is CASSPTRLAYEQYF. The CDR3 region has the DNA TGTGCCAGCAGCCCAACCCGACTAGCTTACGAGCAGTACTTC.